Listed below are T cell receptor beta chains from one sample, sequenced in a study of tumor-infiltrating lymphocytes in localized non-small cell lung cancer. Generated by immunoSEQ multiplex PCR, the TCRdb table keeps only in-frame clones and is missing some. The repertoire holds 5,200 or so clones, with about 70% as singletons. Material: lung tumor tissue. Receptors originate from a human donor with non-small cell lung cancer. Each CDR3 is given with its conserved first and last residue. The order of the fields is V gene, D gene, clone size, J gene, CDR3 protein, CDR3 DNA. The D gene is left open where the match is weak. The listing skips clone size in some rows; elsewhere it reads once, few, many or a size class.

TRBV7-9,-,once,TRBJ2-1,CASSPDGGGGNEQFF,TGTGCCAGCAGCCCGGACGGTGGAGGGGGGAATGAGCAGTTCTTC
TRBV7-8,TRBD2,-,TRBJ2-2,CASSYLAGGTGELFF,TGTGCCAGCAGCTACCTAGCGGGAGGGACCGGGGAGCTGTTTTTT
TRBV11-2,TRBD1,-,TRBJ1-1,CASSLARQGAGTEAFF,TGTGCCAGCAGCTTAGCACGACAGGGGGCAGGGACTGAAGCTTTCTTT
TRBV7-9,TRBD2,-,TRBJ2-5,CATAQGTSGPIPQYF,TGTGCCACCGCCCAAGGGACTAGCGGGCCCATTCCCCAGTACTTC
TRBV5-5,TRBD2,-,TRBJ2-2,CASSQELAGGPKSRELFF,TGTGCCAGCAGCCAAGAACTAGCGGGAGGGCCTAAGTCCAGGGAGCTGTTTTTT
TRBV11-2,-,-,TRBJ1-1,CASSFGGQWDTEAFF,TGTGCCAGCAGCTTTGGGGGACAATGGGACACTGAAGCTTTCTTT
TRBV4-3,TRBD1,-,TRBJ1-2,CASSHAGTGAYYGYTF,TGCGCCAGCAGCCATGCCGGGACAGGGGCCTACTATGGCTACACCTTC
TRBV18,-,-,TRBJ2-2,CASSSETENTGELFF,TGTGCCAGCTCATCCGAGACAGAGAACACCGGGGAGCTGTTTTTT
TRBV7-2,TRBD1,-,TRBJ2-1,CASSLEKGQGFYNEQFF,TGTGCCAGCAGCTTAGAGAAGGGACAGGGGTTCTACAATGAGCAGTTCTTC
TRBV14,TRBD1,-,TRBJ1-1,CASSLAGGGGTEAFF,TGTGCCAGCAGCCTCGCAGGGGGAGGCGGGACTGAAGCTTTCTTT
TRBV15,-,few,TRBJ1-4,CATSSGVLGGEKLFF,TGTGCCACCAGCAGCGGGGTCCTTGGAGGTGAAAAACTGTTTTTT
TRBV2,-,-,TRBJ1-5,CASSLGFSNQPQHF,TGTGCCAGCAGTCTTGGGTTTAGCAATCAGCCCCAGCATTTT
TRBV27,-,-,TRBJ1-2,CASKERAGYGYTF,TGTGCCAGCAAGGAGAGGGCGGGCTATGGCTACACCTTC
TRBV27,TRBD1,-,TRBJ2-7,CASSLTGGGYYEQYF,TGTGCCAGCAGTTTGACAGGGGGGGGTTACTACGAGCAGTACTTC
TRBV7-2,-,few,TRBJ1-4,CASSRGGGGEKLFF,TGTGCCAGCAGCCGCGGGGGGGGCGGCGAAAAACTGTTTTTT
TRBV5-1,TRBD2,once,TRBJ2-3,CASTSSGTNTQYF,TGCGCCAGCACATCTAGCGGGACGAATACGCAGTATTTT
TRBV5-6,-,-,TRBJ2-3,CASSFGVKGTDTQYF,TGTGCCAGCAGCTTTGGCGTAAAAGGCACAGATACGCAGTATTTT
TRBV29-1,-,few,TRBJ1-1,CSAGAGGNTEAFF,TGCAGCGCCGGGGCGGGGGGGAACACTGAAGCTTTCTTT
TRBV25-1,TRBD1,-,TRBJ2-2,CASKEGGRNTGELFF,TGTGCCAGCAAGGAAGGGGGCCGGAACACCGGGGAGCTGTTTTTT
TRBV4-3,-,-,TRBJ2-6,CASSPQLVGGANVLTF,TGCGCCAGCAGCCCTCAATTGGTGGGAGGGGCCAACGTCCTGACTTTC
TRBV7-2,TRBD2,once,TRBJ2-1,CASSLVGLAGVDEQFF,TGTGCCAGCAGCTTAGTGGGCCTAGCGGGAGTGGATGAGCAGTTCTTC
TRBV7-9,-,-,TRBJ2-5,CASITTEQVGTQYF,TGTGCCAGCATAACGACGGAGCAGGTTGGGACCCAGTACTTC
TRBV5-8,-,-,TRBJ1-3,CASRGRTGNTIYF,TGTGCCAGCAGGGGACGGACTGGAAACACCATATATTTT
TRBV19,TRBD1,-,TRBJ1-5,CASSGTGRQPQHF,TGTGCCAGTAGTGGGACAGGGAGGCAGCCCCAGCATTTT
TRBV5-1,TRBD2,-,TRBJ2-1,CASSFGLAGSSYNEQFF,TGCGCCAGCAGCTTCGGACTAGCGGGCAGCTCCTACAATGAGCAGTTCTTC
TRBV11-3,-,-,TRBJ1-1,CASSFWEKEAFF,TGTGCCAGCAGCTTCTGGGAGAAAGAAGCTTTCTTT
TRBV27,TRBD1,once,TRBJ1-2,CASKTSSGTGTGYTF,TGTGCCAGCAAAACCAGCTCCGGGACAGGCACTGGCTACACCTTC
TRBV4-3,-,-,TRBJ2-5,CASSQEWVMETQYF,TGCGCCAGCAGCCAAGAATGGGTTATGGAGACCCAGTACTTC
TRBV6-5,TRBD1,-,TRBJ1-5,CASGYRGNQPQHF,TGTGCCAGCGGCTACAGGGGGAATCAGCCCCAGCATTTT
TRBV5-4,-,-,TRBJ2-2,CASSLPGGGTGELFF,TGTGCCAGCAGCTTGCCGGGGGGCGGCACCGGGGAGCTGTTTTTT
TRBV6-4,-,-,TRBJ1-2,CASSRSPDGSGYTF,TGTGCCAGCAGTCGCTCTCCCGACGGCTCTGGCTACACCTTC
TRBV4-3,TRBD2,-,TRBJ2-1,CASSQDRSGGYNEQFF,TGCGCCAGCAGCCAAGATCGGAGCGGGGGGTACAATGAGCAGTTCTTC
TRBV19,-,-,TRBJ1-1,CASSYLGSRVTEAFF,TGTGCCAGTAGCTATTTGGGATCAAGGGTCACTGAAGCTTTCTTT
TRBV29-1,-,-,TRBJ2-3,CSVHLRETFTDTQYF,TGCAGCGTACATCTCAGGGAAACCTTCACAGATACGCAGTATTTT
TRBV4-1,-,-,TRBJ2-2,CASSQDRMGARGGELFF,TGCGCCAGCAGCCAAGATCGCATGGGGGCTAGGGGCGGGGAGCTGTTTTTT
TRBV19,-,-,TRBJ2-3,CASSRAASTDTQYF,TGTGCCAGTAGTAGGGCAGCGAGCACAGATACGCAGTATTTT
TRBV30,-,medium-sized,TRBJ1-2,CAWRSGASLTLGYTF,TGTGCCTGGAGATCGGGAGCCAGCTTGACGTTGGGCTACACCTTC
TRBV27,TRBD2,medium-sized,TRBJ2-5,CASRGLAGGIQETQYF,TGTGCCAGCAGGGGACTAGCGGGGGGTATCCAAGAGACCCAGTACTTC
TRBV6-9,-,few,TRBJ1-2,CASSLGADYGYTF,TGTGCCAGCAGTTTGGGGGCGGACTATGGCTACACCTTC
TRBV19,-,-,TRBJ2-5,CASSQGPSETQYF,TGTGCCAGTAGCCAGGGCCCCTCGGAGACCCAGTACTTC
TRBV30,TRBD1,-,TRBJ2-3,CAWKETGWADTQYF,TGTGCCTGGAAGGAGACAGGGTGGGCAGATACGCAGTATTTT
TRBV5-1,TRBD1,-,TRBJ2-3,CASSSGTGSSTDTQYF,TGCGCCAGCAGCTCGGGGACAGGTTCTAGCACAGATACGCAGTATTTT
TRBV7-2,-,once,TRBJ1-1,CASSGREAFF,TGTGCCAGCAGCGGCCGGGAAGCTTTCTTT
TRBV7-2,-,-,TRBJ2-1,CASSLRPSPPEQFF,TGTGCCAGCAGCTTACGCCCTAGCCCTCCCGAGCAGTTCTTC
TRBV10-1,TRBD1,-,TRBJ1-2,CASSGNGQGSYGYTF,TGCGCCAGCAGTGGAAATGGACAGGGATCATATGGCTACACCTTC
TRBV7-9,-,-,TRBJ2-1,CASSPMRGGREYNEQFF,TGTGCCAGCAGCCCCATGAGGGGGGGTCGGGAGTACAATGAGCAGTTCTTC
TRBV19,-,-,TRBJ2-6,CASSSTVSGANVLTF,TGTGCCAGTAGTAGTACGGTCTCTGGGGCCAACGTCCTGACTTTC
TRBV4-1,-,-,TRBJ2-3,CASSHAGTSTDTQYF,TGCGCCAGCAGCCACGCCGGGACTAGCACAGATACGCAGTATTTT
TRBV29-1,-,-,TRBJ1-1,CSVDRRDTNTEAFF,TGCAGCGTTGATAGGCGGGACACTAACACTGAAGCTTTCTTT
TRBV6-5,-,once,TRBJ2-1,CASSYSGGSAYNEQFF,TGTGCCAGCAGTTACTCTGGAGGGAGCGCCTACAATGAGCAGTTCTTC
TRBV10-3,TRBD1,-,TRBJ1-5,CAISARRGTGDQPQHF,TGTGCCATCAGTGCGCGGAGGGGGACAGGTGATCAGCCCCAGCATTTT
TRBV7-9,TRBD2,once,TRBJ2-5,CASSPGTSGTLRKQETQYF,TGTGCCAGCAGCCCCGGGACTAGCGGGACCCTACGAAAACAAGAGACCCAGTACTTC
TRBV4-2,-,-,TRBJ2-7,CASSHWGGARSEQYF,TGTGCCAGCAGCCACTGGGGGGGGGCCCGGAGCGAGCAGTACTTC
TRBV7-2,-,-,TRBJ2-5,CASSLDPGTRETQYF,TGTGCCAGCAGCTTAGATCCTGGGACCCGGGAGACCCAGTACTTC